The clone carrying this T cell receptor (beta chain) was found many times. The antigen is not known. Unique molecular identifiers were incorporated when the TCRbeta library was constructed. MiXCR, run by TCRdb on the PCR reads, gives a single entry per CDR3 protein. The top ten hold around 2% of the sample, which has approximately 500,000 distinct CDR3 sequences, 8% to 11% seen once. There are 15 residues in the CDR3. Looked up from germline, CDR1 is MNHEY and CDR2 is SVGAGI. V was cut by 6 bases and J by 2 bases, with 16 bases left in between. The data originate from a study of T-cell reconstitution after alpha-beta-depleted transplantation in children. General study results and limits: Approximately two months post-transplant, alpha-beta T cells reportedly originated from several hundred expanded graft clones.

The chain couples TRBV6-5 to TRBJ2-5, with D possibly being TRBD1 or TRBD2 (5 bases each). The TCR comes from a child aged 2 to 15 with inherited bone marrow failure, due to receive a stem cell transplant. The specimen was PBMCs, collected before TCRalphabeta/CD19-depleted stem cell transplant. The CDR3 DNA sequence: TGTGCCAGCAGGTACCGGGACGGTGGGCAAGAGACCCAGTACTTC. Translation: CASRYRDGGQETQYF.